Following are 31 T cell receptor beta chains from one sample sequenced in a study of control samples from healthy donors and cancer patients. Clones were read by immunoSEQ multiplex PCR, and TCRdb kept only the in-frame ones, dropping some. In the table there are 130,000 or so clones, 90% to 95% of which are singletons. Sequenced material: blood. The receptors come from a middle-aged man in good health.

The chain employs TRBV6-5 and TRBJ1-1; D unresolved. Germline values: CDR1 MNHEY, CDR2 SVGAGI. The CDR3 totals 13 residues. Trimming shortened V by 4 bases and J by 4 bases, and 10 bases separated the two germline ends. Written as DNA, the CDR3 is TGTGCCAGCAGTTTAGGGCTCCCCACTGAAGCTTTCTTT. Protein: CASSLGLPTEAFF.

The V call is TRBV5-6, the J call TRBJ1-3; D unresolved. CDR1 and CDR2 (germline): SGHDT, YYEEEE. V was cut by 4 bases and J by 4 bases, with 3 bases left in between. This CDR3 region has 11 residues. The CDR3 loop is CASSQGNTIYF. The CDR3, as DNA: TGTGCCAGCAGCCAAGGAAACACCATATATTTT.

The V call is TRBV6-5, the J call TRBJ1-5; D might be TRBD1 (6 bases). Germline lookup yields CDR1 MNHEY and CDR2 SVGAGI. This CDR3 region has 15 residues. The V end lost 8 bases, the J end lost 10 bases, and 24 bases lay between the germline ends. CDR3 in amino acids: CASENSGTTSTPQHF. The CDR3 nucleotides read TGTGCCAGCGAAAATTCCGGGACAACGTCGACTCCCCAGCATTTT.

The chain has TRBV30 and TRBJ2-1, with D perhaps TRBD1 or TRBD2 (5 bases each). The CDR3 has 14 residues. The V end was cut by 2 bases, the J end by 1 base, with 9 bases between. Germline V gene sequence: CDR1 GTSNPN, CDR2 SVGIG (reference sequence). The CDR3 DNA sequence: TGTGCCTGGAGTTTGGGGGTTTCCTACAATGAGCAGTTCTTC. Translating it yields CAWSLGVSYNEQFF.

The chain combines TRBV28 with TRBJ1-2; 8 bases are a match to TRBD1. V trimming: 6 bases; J trimming: 12 bases; junction bases outside the gene matches: 9. Germline loops: CDR1 MDHEN, CDR2 SYDVKM. The CDR3 runs 12 residues. The CDR3 bases are TGTGCCAGCAGCGCCGGACAGGGCCTGAACACCTTC. Amino acid sequence: CASSAGQGLNTF.

The chain couples TRBV6-1 to TRBJ1-5; 12 bases are shared with TRBD1. This CDR3 comprises 18 residues. V trimming: 4 bases; J trimming: 0 bases; junction bases outside the gene matches: 7. Germline V gene lookup returns CDR1 MNHNS and CDR2 SASEGT. Here the CDR3 DNA reads TGTGCCAGCAGTGCCGGGACAGGGGGCGCGAGTAGCAATCAGCCCCAGCATTTT. Encoded protein: CASSAGTGGASSNQPQHF.

This chain links TRBV28 with TRBJ2-3; D gene ambiguous. V was clipped by 3 bases and J by 0 bases, with 16 bases between them. Germline V lookup: CDR1 MDHEN, CDR2 SYDVKM. The length of the CDR3 is 17 residues. In DNA, the CDR3 is TGTGCCAGCAGTTTTCCCCTTGCGCTCAAAAGCACAGATACGCAGTATTTT. Its protein is CASSFPLALKSTDTQYF.

In the case of this clone: Other nucleotide sequences in the sample specify the same CDR3. The DNA for the CDR3 is TGTGCCAGCAGCCTAGTCGGACAGCCCCAGCATTTT. This translates into CASSLVGQPQHF. The V and J genes are TRBV27 and TRBJ1-5, with D unclear. Looked up from germline, CDR1 is MNHEY and CDR2 is SMNVEV (reference sequence). This CDR3 has 12 residues. V lost 6 bases and J 7 bases, leaving 10 bases between the germline ends.

This rearrangement joins TRBV10-3 to TRBJ2-1, with 7 bases identical to TRBD2. V lost 6 bases, J lost 6 bases, and 5 bases stayed unmatched. There are 13 residues in the CDR3. Per germline, CDR1 ENHRY and CDR2 SYGVKD. This chain's CDR3 is CAISRLASNEQFF. The CDR3 DNA follows: TGTGCCATCAGCCGACTAGCTTCCAATGAGCAGTTCTTC.

The chain is built from TRBV27 and TRBJ2-7, with TRBD2 matching 11 bases. The trim removed 2 bases at V and 2 bases at J, leaving 5 bases unmatched. CDR3 length: 16 residues. The germline V gene has CDR1 MNHEY and CDR2 SMNVEV (reference sequence). The chain's CDR3 is CASSLVTSGATYEQYF. The CDR3 DNA reads TGTGCCAGCAGTTTAGTGACTAGCGGGGCAACCTACGAGCAGTACTTC.

V is TRBV7-2 and J is TRBJ2-5; a possible D gene is TRBD1 (5 bases). CDR3 length: 16 residues. The germline V gene has CDR1 SGHTA and CDR2 FQGNSA. Trimming removed 3 bases at V and 3 bases at J, with 17 bases between. CDR3 DNA: TGTGCCAGCAGCTTGACTCGTTTCCAGGGAAAAGAGACCCAGTACTTC. As protein: CASSLTRFQGKETQYF.

CDR3 nucleotides: TGTGCCAGCCAGGGGAGAGGGTCCTACGAGCAGTACTTC. Residues: CASQGRGSYEQYF. The genes are TRBV6-5 and TRBJ2-7, with TRBD1 as a possible D gene (6 bases). Germline V gene data show CDR1 as MNHEY and CDR2 as SVGAGI. This CDR3 comprises 13 residues. V gave up 8 bases and J gave up 1 base, with 12 bases separating them.

The chain carries TRBV7-8 and TRBJ1-6; 9 bases are shared with TRBD1. This CDR3 comprises 14 residues. V dropped 7 bases and J dropped 10; count of bases not matched to a gene: 8. Germline V gives CDR1 SGHVS, CDR2 FQNEAQ. CDR3 protein: CASTTGQGGSPLHF. The CDR3 DNA sequence: TGTGCCAGCACCACGGGACAGGGCGGCTCACCCCTCCACTTT.

The CDR3 nucleotides read TGTGCCAGCAGCTTAGCGAATCAGCCCCAGCATTTT. Its protein is CASSLANQPQHF. V usage is TRBV7-9 and J usage is TRBJ1-5; D not resolved. V shed 0 bases and J shed 4 bases, with 1 base lying between them. This CDR3 has 12 amino acids. The germline CDR1 and CDR2 sequences are SEHNR and FQNEAQ (reference sequence).

The V gene is TRBV27, the J gene TRBJ1-4; D unclear. V was trimmed by 5 bases and J by 4 bases, leaving 11 bases between them. From germline, CDR1 is MNHEY and CDR2 SMNVEV (reference sequence). CDR3 length: 14 amino acids. CDR3 amino acids: CASSKATFNEKLFF. CDR3 nucleotides: TGTGCCAGCAGTAAGGCAACCTTTAATGAAAAACTGTTTTTT.

V and J are TRBV6-5 and TRBJ1-1, with no clear D. Germline-derived CDR1 and CDR2 are MNHEY and SVGAGI. Trimming took off 8 bases at V and 4 bases at J, with 8 bases between the two ends. CDR3 size: 11 residues. CDR3: CASLSITEAFF. In DNA form, the CDR3 reads TGTGCCAGCTTGAGTATCACTGAAGCTTTCTTT.

The chain couples TRBV20-1 to TRBJ2-7, with 8 bases fitting TRBD1. This CDR3 contains 16 residues. Germline CDR1 reads DFQATT; CDR2 reads SNEGSKA (reference sequence). V lost 3 bases and J lost 0; bases outside the gene matches: 10. The chain's CDR3 is CSASDPQGASSYEQYF. CDR3 bases: TGCAGTGCTAGTGACCCCCAGGGGGCTAGCTCCTACGAGCAGTACTTC.

The chain is built from TRBV6-6 and TRBJ1-1; tentatively, D is TRBD1 (5 bases). In germline, CDR1 is MNHNY, CDR2 SVGAGI (reference sequence). The CDR3 sequence is 16 residues long. Between the trimmed V and J ends, which lost 6 bases and 0 bases, there was a span of 17 bases. In nucleotides, the CDR3 is TGTGCCAGCAGCCCGGGGGTGTCCCTATTGAACACTGAAGCTTTCTTT. Translated: CASSPGVSLLNTEAFF.

The J gene is TRBJ1-1, the V gene TRBV5-6; 7 nucleotides match TRBD1. CDR1 and CDR2 (germline): SGHDT, YYEEEE. There are 14 residues in the CDR3. After removal of 2 bases from V and 4 bases from J, the junction contained 5 bases not matched to a gene. This CDR3 reads CASSFPTGFTEAFF. In DNA, the CDR3 is TGTGCCAGCAGCTTCCCGACAGGGTTCACTGAAGCTTTCTTT.

The chain has TRBV25-1 and TRBJ1-4; D is unresolved. The CDR3 has 15 residues. Germline V gives CDR1 MGHDK, CDR2 SYGVNS. The ends were cut back, 5 bases at V and 2 bases at J, with 12 bases in the middle. The CDR3 loop is CASSPLAGTNEKLFF. CDR3 nucleotide sequence: TGTGCCAGCAGTCCATTGGCTGGGACTAATGAAAAACTGTTTTTT. Together with reference TRBV25-1 and TRBJ1-4, the CDR3 gives the full variable domain: EADIYQTPRYLVIGTGKKITLECSQTMGHDKMYWYQQDPGMELHLIHYSYGVNSTEKGDLSSESTVSRIRTEHFPLTLESARPSHTSQYLCASSPLAGTNEKLFFGSGTQLSVL.

The gene calls are TRBV6-5 and TRBJ1-1, with TRBD1 identical over 7 bases. Germline loops: CDR1 MNHEY, CDR2 SVGAGI. Germline trimming cut 8 bases from V and 2 bases from J; bases unmatched to any gene: 11. This CDR3 is 15 amino acids long. This CDR3 is CASGQTGRQNTEAFF. CDR3 coding DNA: TGTGCCAGCGGTCAGACAGGGCGCCAAAACACTGAAGCTTTCTTT.

The chain carries TRBV6-1 and TRBJ2-1; 9 bases map to TRBD1. The CDR3 is 11 amino acids. With V trimmed by 3 bases and J by 16 bases, 4 bases remained unmatched. Germline V gene sequence: CDR1 MNHNS, CDR2 SASEGT. Written as DNA, the CDR3 is TGTGCCAGCAGTGACAACAGGGGGCCTTTCTTC. As protein: CASSDNRGPFF.

The genes are TRBV6-4 and TRBJ2-6; no clear D. Germline CDR1 MRHNA, CDR2 SNTAGT. This CDR3 contains 16 residues. Trimming cost V 2 bases and J 1 base, with 9 bases left between them. CDR3 DNA sequence: TGTGCCAGCAGTGACAGGGATAGGTCTGGGGCCAACGTCCTGACTTTC. It translates to CASSDRDRSGANVLTF.

The rearrangement joins TRBV11-2 to TRBJ2-1, with TRBD2 as a possible D gene (5 bases). Germline V lookup: CDR1 SGHAT, CDR2 FQNNGV. Deletions cut 2 bases from V and 8 bases from J, with 16 bases between. This CDR3 region has 15 residues. CDR3 residues: CASSLTSGPEDEQFF. CDR3 nucleotides: TGTGCCAGCAGCTTAACGAGCGGACCTGAGGATGAGCAGTTCTTC.

The chain employs TRBV19 and TRBJ2-7; 8 bases line up with TRBD1. Germline CDR1 reads LNHDA; CDR2 reads SQIVND (reference sequence). Trimming at V came to 2 bases and at J to 3 bases, leaving 12 bases not matched to a gene. CDR3 length equals 17 residues. This CDR3 reads CASSIPRTGKNYYEQYF. In nucleotides, the CDR3 is TGTGCCAGTAGTATACCCCGGACAGGGAAAAACTACTACGAGCAGTACTTC.

This clone was observed a few times. J is TRBJ1-2 and V is TRBV7-6, with D hard to call. V shed 1 base and J shed 8 bases, with 17 bases lying between them. The CDR3 length is 15 residues. The germline V gene encodes CDR1 SGHVS and CDR2 FNYEAQ. The CDR3 is CASSLVPGPAWGYTF. The CDR3 DNA is TGTGCCAGCAGCTTAGTTCCCGGTCCAGCTTGGGGCTACACCTTC.

The V gene is TRBV18, the J gene TRBJ2-1; 7 bases line up with TRBD2. The trim removed 2 bases at V and 7 bases at J, leaving 8 bases unmatched. This CDR3 contains 15 residues. Germline V gene lookup returns CDR1 KGHSH and CDR2 LQKENI. CDR3 residues: CASSPRGTIVNEQFF. Here the CDR3 DNA reads TGTGCCAGCTCACCAAGAGGGACTATTGTTAATGAGCAGTTCTTC. Full variable domain (outside the CDR3, taken from reference TRBV18 and TRBJ2-1): NAGVMQNPRHLVRRRGQEARLRCSPMKGHSHVYWYRQLPEEGLKFMVYLQKENIIDESGMPKERFSAEFPKEGPSILRIQQVVRGDSAAYFCASSPRGTIVNEQFFGPGTRLTVL.

The chain has TRBV9 and TRBJ2-7, with 7 bases lining up with TRBD1. Germline assignment: CDR1 SGDLS and CDR2 YYNGEE. The CDR3 contains 15 residues. Trimming at V came to 0 bases and at J to 2 bases, leaving 5 bases not matched to a gene. CDR3: CASSVGDSATYEQYF. The CDR3 bases are TGTGCCAGCAGCGTAGGGGACAGTGCTACCTACGAGCAGTACTTC.

CDR3 protein: CASSRQMGGTASYNEQFF. CDR3 DNA sequence: TGTGCCAGCAGCCGACAGATGGGTGGGACCGCTTCCTACAATGAGCAGTTCTTC. The chain joins TRBV11-2 to TRBJ2-1; D may be TRBD1 or TRBD2 (5 bases each). Germline values: CDR1 SGHAT, CDR2 FQNNGV. Trimming took 5 bases from V and 1 from J, leaving 21 bases between them. This CDR3 has 18 amino acids.

This clone was observed a few times. The V and J genes are TRBV6-1 and TRBJ1-1; weak D call: TRBD1 (5 bases). Germline CDR1 MNHNS, CDR2 SASEGT. V lost 3 bases and J 7 bases, leaving 9 bases between the germline ends. This CDR3 contains 12 residues. CDR3 bases: TGTGCCAGCAGTGAGAGGGACTATGAAGCTTTCTTT. It translates to CASSERDYEAFF.

The rearrangement uses TRBV5-6 and TRBJ1-1; D is unclear. V lost 0 bases, J lost 6 bases, and 9 bases lay in between. The CDR3 is 13 residues long. Germline V lookup: CDR1 SGHDT, CDR2 YYEEEE. CDR3 DNA sequence: TGTGCCAGCAGCTTGGCGGAATTCCCTGAAGCTTTCTTT. Its translation: CASSLAEFPEAFF.